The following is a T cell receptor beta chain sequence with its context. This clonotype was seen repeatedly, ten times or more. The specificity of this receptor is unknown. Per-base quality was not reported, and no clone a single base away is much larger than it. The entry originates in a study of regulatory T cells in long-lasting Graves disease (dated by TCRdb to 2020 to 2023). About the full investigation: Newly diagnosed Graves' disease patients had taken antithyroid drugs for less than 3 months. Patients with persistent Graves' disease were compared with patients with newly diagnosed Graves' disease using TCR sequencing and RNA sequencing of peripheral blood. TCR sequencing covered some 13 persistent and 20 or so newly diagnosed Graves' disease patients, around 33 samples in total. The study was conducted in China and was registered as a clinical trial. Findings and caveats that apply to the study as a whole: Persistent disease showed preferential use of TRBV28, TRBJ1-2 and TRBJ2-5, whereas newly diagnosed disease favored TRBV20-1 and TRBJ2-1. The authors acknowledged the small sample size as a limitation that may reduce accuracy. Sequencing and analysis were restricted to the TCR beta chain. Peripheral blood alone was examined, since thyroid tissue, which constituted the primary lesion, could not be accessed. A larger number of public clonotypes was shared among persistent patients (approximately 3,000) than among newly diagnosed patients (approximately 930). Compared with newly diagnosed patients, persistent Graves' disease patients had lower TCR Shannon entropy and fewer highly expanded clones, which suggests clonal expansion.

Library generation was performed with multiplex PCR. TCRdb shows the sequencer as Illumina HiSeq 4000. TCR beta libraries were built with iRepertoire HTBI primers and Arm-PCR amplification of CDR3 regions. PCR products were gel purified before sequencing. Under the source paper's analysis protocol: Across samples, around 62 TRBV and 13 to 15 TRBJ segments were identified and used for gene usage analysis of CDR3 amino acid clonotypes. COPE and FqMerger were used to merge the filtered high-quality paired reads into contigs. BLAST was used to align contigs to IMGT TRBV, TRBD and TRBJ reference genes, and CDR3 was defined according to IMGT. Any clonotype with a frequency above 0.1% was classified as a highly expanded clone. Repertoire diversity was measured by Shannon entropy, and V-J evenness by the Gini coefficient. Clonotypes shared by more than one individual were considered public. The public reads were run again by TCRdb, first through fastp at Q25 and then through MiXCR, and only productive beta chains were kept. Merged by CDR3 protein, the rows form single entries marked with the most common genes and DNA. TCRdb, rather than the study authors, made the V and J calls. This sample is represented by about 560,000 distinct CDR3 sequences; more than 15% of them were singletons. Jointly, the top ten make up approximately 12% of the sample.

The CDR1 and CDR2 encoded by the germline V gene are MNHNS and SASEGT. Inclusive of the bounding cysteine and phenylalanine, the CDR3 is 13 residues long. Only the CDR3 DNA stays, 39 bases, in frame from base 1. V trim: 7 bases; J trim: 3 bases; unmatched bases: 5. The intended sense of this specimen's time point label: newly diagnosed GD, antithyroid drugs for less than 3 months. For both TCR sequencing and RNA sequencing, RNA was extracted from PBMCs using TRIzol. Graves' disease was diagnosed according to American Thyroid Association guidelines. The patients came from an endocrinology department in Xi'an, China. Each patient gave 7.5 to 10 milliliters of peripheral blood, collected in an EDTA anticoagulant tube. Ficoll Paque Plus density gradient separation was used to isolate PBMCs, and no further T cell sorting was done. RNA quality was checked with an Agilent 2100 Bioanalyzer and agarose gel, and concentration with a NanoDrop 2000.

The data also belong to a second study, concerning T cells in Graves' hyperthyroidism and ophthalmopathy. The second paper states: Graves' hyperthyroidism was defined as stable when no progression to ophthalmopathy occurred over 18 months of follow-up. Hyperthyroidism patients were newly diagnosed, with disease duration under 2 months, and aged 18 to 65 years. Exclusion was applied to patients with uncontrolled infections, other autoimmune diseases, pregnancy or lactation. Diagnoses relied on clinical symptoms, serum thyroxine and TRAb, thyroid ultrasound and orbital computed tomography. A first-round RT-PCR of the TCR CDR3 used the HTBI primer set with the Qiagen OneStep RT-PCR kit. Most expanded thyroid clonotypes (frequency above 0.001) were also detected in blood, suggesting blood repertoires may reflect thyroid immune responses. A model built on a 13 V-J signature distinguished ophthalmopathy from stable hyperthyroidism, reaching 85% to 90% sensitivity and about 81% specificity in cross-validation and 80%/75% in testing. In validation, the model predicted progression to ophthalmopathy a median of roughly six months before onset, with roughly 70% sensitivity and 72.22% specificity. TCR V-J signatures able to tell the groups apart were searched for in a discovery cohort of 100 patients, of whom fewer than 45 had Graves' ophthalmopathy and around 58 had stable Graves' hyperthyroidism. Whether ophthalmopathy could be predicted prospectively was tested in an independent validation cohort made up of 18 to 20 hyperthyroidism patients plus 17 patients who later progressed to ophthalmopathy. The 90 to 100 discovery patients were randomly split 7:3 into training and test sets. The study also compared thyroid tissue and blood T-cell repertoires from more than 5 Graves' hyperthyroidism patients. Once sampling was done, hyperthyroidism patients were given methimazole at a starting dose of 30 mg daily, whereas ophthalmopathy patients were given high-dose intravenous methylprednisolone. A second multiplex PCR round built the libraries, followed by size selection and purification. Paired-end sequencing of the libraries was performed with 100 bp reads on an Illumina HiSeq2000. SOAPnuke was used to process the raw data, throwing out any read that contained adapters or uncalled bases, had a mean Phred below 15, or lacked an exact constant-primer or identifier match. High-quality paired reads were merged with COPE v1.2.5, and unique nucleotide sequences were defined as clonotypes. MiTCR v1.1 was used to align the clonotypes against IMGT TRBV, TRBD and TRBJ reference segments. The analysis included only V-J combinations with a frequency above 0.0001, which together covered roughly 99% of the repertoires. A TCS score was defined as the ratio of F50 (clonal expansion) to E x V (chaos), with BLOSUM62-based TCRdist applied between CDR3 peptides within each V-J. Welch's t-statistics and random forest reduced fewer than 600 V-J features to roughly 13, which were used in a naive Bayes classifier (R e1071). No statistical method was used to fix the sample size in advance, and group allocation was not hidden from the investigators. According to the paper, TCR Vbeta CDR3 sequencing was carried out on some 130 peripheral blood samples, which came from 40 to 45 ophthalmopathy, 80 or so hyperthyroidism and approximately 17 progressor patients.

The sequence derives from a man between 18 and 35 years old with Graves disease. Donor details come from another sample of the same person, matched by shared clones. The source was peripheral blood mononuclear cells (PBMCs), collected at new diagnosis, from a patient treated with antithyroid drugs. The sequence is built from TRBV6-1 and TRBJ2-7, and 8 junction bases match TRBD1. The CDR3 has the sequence CASTYGQGYEQYF. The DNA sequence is TGTGCCAGCACCTACGGACAGGGCTACGAGCAGTACTTC.